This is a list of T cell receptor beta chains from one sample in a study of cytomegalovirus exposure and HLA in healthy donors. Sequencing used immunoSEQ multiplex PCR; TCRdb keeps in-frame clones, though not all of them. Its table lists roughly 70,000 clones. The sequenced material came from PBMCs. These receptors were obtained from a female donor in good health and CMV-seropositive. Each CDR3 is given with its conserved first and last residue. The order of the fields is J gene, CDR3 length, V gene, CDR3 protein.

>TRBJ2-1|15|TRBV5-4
CASSPLAGGRTEQFF
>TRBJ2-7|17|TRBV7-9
CASSLAGTGGVPYEQYF
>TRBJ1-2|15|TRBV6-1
CASRRPDRVMDGYTF
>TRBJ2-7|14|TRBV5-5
CASSPGQGSYEQYF
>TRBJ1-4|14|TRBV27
CASRKQGKGEKLFF
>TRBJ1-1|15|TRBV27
CASSFAGGGNTEAFF
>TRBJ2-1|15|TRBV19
CASSMEARGVPEQFF
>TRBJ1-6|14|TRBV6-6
CASSSTGTNSPLHF
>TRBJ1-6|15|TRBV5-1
CASSLGQTDNSPLHF
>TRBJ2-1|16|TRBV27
CASRRPLAGTHNEQFF
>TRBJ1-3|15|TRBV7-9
CASSSGQHSGNTIYF
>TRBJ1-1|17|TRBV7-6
CASSPSTVGAANTEAFF
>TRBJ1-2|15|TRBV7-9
CASIPRDSFPYGYTF
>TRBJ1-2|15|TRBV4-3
CASSQDGGENYGYTF
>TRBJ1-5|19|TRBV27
CASSLGYRGIGTSNQPQHF
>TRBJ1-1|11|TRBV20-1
CSATPGGQAFF
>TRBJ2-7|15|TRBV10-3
CAISAVTSGSYEQYF
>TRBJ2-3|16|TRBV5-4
CASSPSPATTTDTQYF
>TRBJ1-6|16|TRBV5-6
CASSLTGLGNNSPLHF
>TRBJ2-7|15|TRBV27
CASSASTSGEGAQYF
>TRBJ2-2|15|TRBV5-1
CASSLSGTYTGELFF
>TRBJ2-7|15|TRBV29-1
CSALSGSSRYYEQYF
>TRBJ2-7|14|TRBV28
CASITSGSSYEQYF